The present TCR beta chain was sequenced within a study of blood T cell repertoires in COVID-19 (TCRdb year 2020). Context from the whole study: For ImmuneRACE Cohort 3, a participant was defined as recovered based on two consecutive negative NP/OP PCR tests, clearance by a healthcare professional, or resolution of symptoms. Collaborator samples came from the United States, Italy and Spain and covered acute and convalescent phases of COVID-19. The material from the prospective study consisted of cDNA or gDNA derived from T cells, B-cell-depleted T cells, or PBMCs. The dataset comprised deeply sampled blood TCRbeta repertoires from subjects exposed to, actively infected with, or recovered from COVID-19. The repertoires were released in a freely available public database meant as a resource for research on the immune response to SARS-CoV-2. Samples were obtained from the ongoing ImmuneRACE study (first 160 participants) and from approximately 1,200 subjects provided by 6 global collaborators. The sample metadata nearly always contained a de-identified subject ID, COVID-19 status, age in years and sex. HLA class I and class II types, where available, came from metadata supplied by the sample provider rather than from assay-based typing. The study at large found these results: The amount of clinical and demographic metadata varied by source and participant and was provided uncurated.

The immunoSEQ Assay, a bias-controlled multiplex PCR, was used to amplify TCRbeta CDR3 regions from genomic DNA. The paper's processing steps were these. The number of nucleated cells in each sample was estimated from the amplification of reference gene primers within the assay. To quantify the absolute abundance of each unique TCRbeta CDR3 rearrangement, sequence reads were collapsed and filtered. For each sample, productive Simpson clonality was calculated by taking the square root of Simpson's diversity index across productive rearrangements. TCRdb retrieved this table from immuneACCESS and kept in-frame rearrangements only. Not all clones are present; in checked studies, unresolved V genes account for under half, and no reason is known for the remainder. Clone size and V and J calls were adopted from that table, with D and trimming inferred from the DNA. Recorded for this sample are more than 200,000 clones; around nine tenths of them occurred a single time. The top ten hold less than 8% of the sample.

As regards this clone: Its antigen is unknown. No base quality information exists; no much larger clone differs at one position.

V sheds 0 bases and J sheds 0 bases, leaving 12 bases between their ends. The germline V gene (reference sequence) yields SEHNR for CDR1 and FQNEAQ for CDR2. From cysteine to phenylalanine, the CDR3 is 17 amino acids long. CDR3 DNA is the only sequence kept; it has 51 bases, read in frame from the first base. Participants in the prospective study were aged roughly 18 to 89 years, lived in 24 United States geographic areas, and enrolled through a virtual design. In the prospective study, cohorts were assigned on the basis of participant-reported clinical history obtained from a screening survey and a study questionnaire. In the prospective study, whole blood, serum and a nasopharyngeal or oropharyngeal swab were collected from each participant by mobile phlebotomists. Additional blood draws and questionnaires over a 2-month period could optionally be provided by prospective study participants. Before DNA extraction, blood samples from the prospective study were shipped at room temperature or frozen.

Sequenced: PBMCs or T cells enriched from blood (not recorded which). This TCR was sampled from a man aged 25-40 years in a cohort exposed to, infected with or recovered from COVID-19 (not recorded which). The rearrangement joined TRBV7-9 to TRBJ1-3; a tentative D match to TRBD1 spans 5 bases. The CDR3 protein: CASSLALGRNSGNTIYF. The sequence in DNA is TGTGCCAGCAGCTTAGCGCTGGGGCGGAACTCTGGAAACACCATATATTTT.